This T cell receptor (beta chain) is drawn from a study of cytomegalovirus exposure and HLA in healthy donors. PCR employed 60 Vbeta and 13 Jbeta primers. Repertoires were generated with immunoSEQ multiplex PCR, while TCRdb's copy carries only in-frame clones and drops some. The sample lists 200,000 to 250,000 clones, just over 75% occurring once. Per germline, CDR1 SEHNR and CDR2 FQNEAQ (reference sequence). The CDR3 covers 15 residues. J was trimmed by 3 bases and V by 0 bases; bases with no gene match: 3. The receptor was isolated from a man between 18 and 35 years old in good health and CMV-seronegative. The gene calls are TRBV7-9 and TRBJ2-3; 7 bases map to TRBD1. Sequencing was performed on PBMCs. CDR3 sequence: CASSLAEGATDTQYF. In DNA, the CDR3 is TGTGCCAGCAGCTTAGCAGAGGGGGCGACAGATACGCAGTATTTT.